The 23 T cell receptor beta chains reported below all come from one sample, sequenced in a study of follicular helper T cells after annual influenza vaccination. Here immunoSEQ multiplex PCR was the method, and the copy in TCRdb shows in-frame clones only, minus some. The data show some 2,500 clones, with around 86% seen just once and around 3% held by the top ten. Time point described: 2014-2015 season, pre-vaccination. Sequencing used CXCR5+ CD38+ circulating T follicular helper cells from blood, obtained on the day of influenza vaccination. Subset given: circulating Tfh, non-naive CD4+CXCR5+PD-1+ (ICOS+CD38+ or ICOS-CD38-). These receptors were taken from an adult who received the influenza vaccine.

The chain uses TRBV5-1 and TRBJ1-1; D not resolved. The CDR3 sequence is 12 residues long. Germline CDR1 reads SGHRS; CDR2 reads YFSETQ. V was clipped by 7 bases and J by 5 bases, with 12 bases between them. CDR3 sequence (DNA): TGCGCCAGCCGATACGAGTATACTGAAGCTTTCTTT. Its translation is CASRYEYTEAFF.

As DNA, the CDR3 is TGTGCCAGCACTGGAGGGACAGCTCAAGAGACCCAGTACTTC. Its translation: CASTGGTAQETQYF. The V gene is TRBV2, the J gene TRBJ2-5; a weak D match, TRBD1 (7 bases). With 7 bases removed from V and 2 bases from J, the gap between germline ends came to 14 bases. Germline CDR1 reads SNHLY; CDR2 reads FYNNEI. The CDR3 loop spans 14 amino acids.

The chain is built from TRBV13 and TRBJ1-5, with a tentative D call TRBD1 (5 bases). Germline V CDR1 and CDR2: PRHDT, FYEKMQ (reference sequence). This CDR3 is 15 amino acids long. Trimming left V 8 bases short and J 0 bases short, with 14 bases between. The CDR3 DNA reads as TGTGCCAGCCCCTGTCCAGGGAATAGCAATCAGCCCCAGCATTTT. Residues: CASPCPGNSNQPQHF.

This chain uses TRBV13 with TRBJ2-5; 13 nucleotides match TRBD2. CDR3 length: 16 amino acids. Germline-derived CDR1 and CDR2 are PRHDT and FYEKMQ (reference sequence). V gave up 5 bases and J gave up 2 bases; unmatched junction bases: 5. The CDR3 protein is CASSVTSGRVQETQYF. The DNA of the CDR3 is TGTGCCAGCAGCGTCACTAGCGGGAGGGTTCAAGAGACCCAGTACTTC.

The sample holds a few counts of this clone. The V gene is TRBV27, the J gene TRBJ1-4; 9 nucleotides align to TRBD1. V dropped 4 bases and J dropped 11; count of bases not matched to a gene: 2. CDR1 is MNHEY and CDR2 is SMNVEV in the germline V gene (reference sequence). This CDR3 region has 12 residues. The CDR3 protein is CASSSTGGKLFF. CDR3 coding DNA: TGTGCCAGCAGTTCCACAGGGGGCAAACTGTTTTTT.

The V call is TRBV29-1, the J call TRBJ1-1; TRBD1 agrees at 7 bases. CDR3 length equals 14 residues. CDR1 is SQVTM, CDR2 ANQGSEA, per germline. The trim removed 6 bases at V and 6 bases at J, leaving 13 bases unmatched. The CDR3, as DNA: TGCAGCGTGATCAAGACAGGGATAGGTTCTGAAGCTTTCTTT. It translates to CSVIKTGIGSEAFF.

The genes are TRBV5-1 and TRBJ1-1, with no clear D. Trimming left V 4 bases short and J 1 base short, with 11 bases between. CDR1 is SGHRS and CDR2 is YFSETQ in the germline V gene. This CDR3 comprises 14 residues. CDR3: CASSVNAGNTEAFF. CDR3 nucleotide sequence: TGCGCCAGCAGCGTCAACGCCGGGAACACTGAAGCTTTCTTT.

This clone was observed a single time. The chain couples TRBV6-5 to TRBJ1-4; D perhaps matches TRBD1 (6 bases). CDR1 is MNHEY and CDR2 is SVGAGI in the germline V gene. V was clipped by 2 bases and J by 8 bases, with 18 bases between them. CDR3 length: 16 amino acids. CDR3 nucleotides: TGTGCCAGCAGTTACGGGGCGGGAGGGGGAAACGAAAAACTGTTTTTT. Protein product: CASSYGAGGGNEKLFF.

The chain uses TRBV2 and TRBJ1-5, with 9 bases lining up with TRBD1. Germline V CDR1 and CDR2: SNHLY, FYNNEI. V dropped 7 bases and J dropped 1; count of bases not matched to a gene: 5. CDR3 length equals 15 residues. CDR3 amino acids: CASNDRGISNQPQHF. The CDR3 nucleotides read TGTGCCAGCAATGACAGGGGGATAAGCAATCAGCCCCAGCATTTT.

In the case of this clone: One end of the junction varies from germline; a read error may be responsible. This sequence joins TRBV6-1 and TRBJ1-1; a possible D gene is TRBD1 (5 bases). The CDR3 has 10 amino acids. Germline values: CDR1 MNHNS, CDR2 SASEGT. The CDR3 nucleotides read TGTGCCAGCGGTGACAGAGAAGCTTTCTTT. Encoded protein: CASGDREAFF.

V usage is TRBV5-4 and J usage is TRBJ1-6; D not resolved. CDR3 size: 16 residues. V was shortened by 7 bases and J by 5 bases, with 19 bases between the two germline ends. Germline V CDR1 and CDR2: SGHNT, YYREEE (reference sequence). CDR3 loop: CASYLGPDSDNSPLHF. The DNA of the CDR3 is TGTGCCAGCTATCTAGGACCGGACTCAGATAATTCACCCCTCCACTTT.

The V call is TRBV5-6, the J call TRBJ1-1; D gene ambiguous. Between the trimmed V and J ends, which lost 0 bases and 2 bases, there was a span of 14 bases. The CDR3 is 16 residues long. In germline, CDR1 is SGHDT, CDR2 YYEEEE. The chain's CDR3 is CASSLGLRSVNTEAFF. As DNA, the CDR3 is TGTGCCAGCAGCTTGGGCCTAAGGAGCGTCAACACTGAAGCTTTCTTT.

V and J are TRBV5-1 and TRBJ1-2; TRBD1 matches at 10 bases. With 4 bases clipped from V and 8 bases from J, the junction kept 17 bases outside the gene matches. The CDR3 length is 17 residues. Germline V lookup: CDR1 SGHRS, CDR2 YFSETQ. CDR3: CASSLRPPGQGIVGYTF. Written as DNA, the CDR3 is TGCGCCAGCAGCCTAAGGCCTCCGGGACAGGGGATTGTAGGCTACACCTTC.

The chain is built from TRBV5-1 and TRBJ2-7; the match to TRBD2 covers 9 bases. The germline gives CDR1 SGHRS, CDR2 YFSETQ. CDR3 length: 14 residues. With 1 base clipped from V and 3 bases from J, the junction kept 2 bases outside the gene matches. CDR3 amino acids: CASSLKLAGYEQYF. The DNA for the CDR3 is TGCGCCAGCAGCTTGAAACTAGCGGGCTACGAGCAGTACTTC.

J is TRBJ2-3 and V is TRBV10-3; perhaps TRBD2 as D (6 bases). V lost 7 bases and J lost 2, with 16 bases in between. This CDR3 comprises 15 residues. Per germline, CDR1 ENHRY and CDR2 SYGVKD. DNA for the CDR3: TGTGCCATCACCGTAAGCGGGTCCCCCACAGATACGCAGTATTTT. This codes for CAITVSGSPTDTQYF.

This sequence joins TRBV27 and TRBJ1-2, with D maybe TRBD1 (5 bases). This CDR3 region has 15 residues. Germline CDR1 MNHEY, CDR2 SMNVEV (reference sequence). V shed 6 bases and J shed 3 bases, with 17 bases lying between them. The CDR3 nucleotides read TGTGCCAGCAGCAAGGGGCCAGGGTCTTACTATGGCTACACCTTC. It codes for CASSKGPGSYYGYTF.

The chain combines TRBV20-1 with TRBJ1-1; D ambiguous. Germline CDR1 is DFQATT and CDR2 is SNEGSKA (reference sequence). V was shortened by 3 bases and J by 8 bases, with 10 bases between the two germline ends. The CDR3 runs to 11 residues. CDR3 protein: CSASREDEAFF. Here the CDR3 DNA reads TGCAGTGCTAGTCGGGAGGACGAAGCTTTCTTT.

The chain combines TRBV30 with TRBJ1-1; D not certain. The CDR3 runs 13 residues. Germline CDR1 reads GTSNPN; CDR2 reads SVGIG (reference sequence). The V end was cut by 3 bases, the J end by 1 base, with 9 bases between. This chain's CDR3 is CAWRFTGNTEAFF. CDR3 coding DNA: TGTGCCTGGAGATTCACGGGGAACACTGAAGCTTTCTTT.

This sequence joins TRBV11-3 and TRBJ2-3; possibly TRBD1 for D (6 bases). The germline V gene encodes CDR1 SGHNT and CDR2 YENEEA. This CDR3 is built from 15 residues. With 5 bases removed from V and 2 bases from J, the gap between germline ends came to 14 bases. CDR3 sequence: CASSPGQTNTDTQYF. CDR3 nucleotide sequence: TGTGCCAGCAGCCCCGGACAGACCAACACAGATACGCAGTATTTT.

J is TRBJ2-1 and V is TRBV2; 9 nucleotides align to TRBD2. CDR3 length equals 15 residues. Trimming removed 5 bases from V and 0 bases from J; junction bases left unmatched: 2. CDR1 is SNHLY and CDR2 is FYNNEI in the germline V gene. CDR3 DNA: TGTGCCAGCAGTTTTAGCGGGAGCTCCTACAATGAGCAGTTCTTC. This codes for CASSFSGSSYNEQFF.

The V and J genes are TRBV4-1 and TRBJ2-6; 9 bases align to TRBD2. Losses at the gene ends were 2 bases for V and 1 base for J; bases not matched to a gene: 6. The V gene's germline CDR1 is MGHRA and CDR2 YSYEKL. The CDR3 runs to 18 residues. CDR3 nucleotides: TGCGCCAGCAGCCAAATCCCGGGACTAGCTTCTGGGGCCAACGTCCTGACTTTC. Translated, it gives CASSQIPGLASGANVLTF.

This chain uses TRBV27 with TRBJ2-6; perhaps TRBD2 as D (5 bases). Germline V gives CDR1 MNHEY, CDR2 SMNVEV (reference sequence). The germline V and J ends were trimmed by 6 bases and 2 bases, with 8 bases remaining between them. The CDR3 runs 14 residues. The CDR3 here is CASRPRAGANVLTF. The DNA of the CDR3 is TGTGCCAGCAGGCCGCGGGCTGGGGCCAACGTCCTGACTTTC. The full variable domain, completed using reference TRBV27 and TRBJ2-6, is EAQVTQNPRYLITVTGKKLTVTCSQNMNHEYMSWYRQDPGLGLRQIYYSMNVEVTDKGDVPEGYKVSRKEKRNFPLILESPSPNQTSLYFCASRPRAGANVLTFGAGSRLTVL.

Written as DNA, the CDR3 is TGTGCCAGCAGCGTTGACAGATACAATGAGCAGTTCTTC. This codes for CASSVDRYNEQFF. The rearrangement uses TRBV9 and TRBJ2-1, with a possible D match to TRBD1 (5 bases). V lost 2 bases to trimming and J lost 4 bases, with 7 bases between them. Germline V gene sequence: CDR1 SGDLS, CDR2 YYNGEE. This CDR3 has 13 amino acids.